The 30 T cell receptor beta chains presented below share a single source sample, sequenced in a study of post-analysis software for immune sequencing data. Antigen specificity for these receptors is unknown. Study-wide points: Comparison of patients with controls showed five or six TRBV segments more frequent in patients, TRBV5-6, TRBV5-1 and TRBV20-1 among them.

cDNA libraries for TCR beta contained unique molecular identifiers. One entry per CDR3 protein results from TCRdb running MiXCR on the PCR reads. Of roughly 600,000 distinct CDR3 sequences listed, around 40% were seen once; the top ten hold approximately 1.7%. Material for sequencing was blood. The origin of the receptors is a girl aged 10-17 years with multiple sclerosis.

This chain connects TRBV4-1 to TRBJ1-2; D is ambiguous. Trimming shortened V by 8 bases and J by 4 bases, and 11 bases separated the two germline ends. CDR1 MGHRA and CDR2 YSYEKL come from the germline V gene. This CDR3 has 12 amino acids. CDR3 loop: CASSSRAYGYTF. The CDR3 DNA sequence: TGCGCCAGCTCTTCGAGGGCCTATGGCTACACCTTC.

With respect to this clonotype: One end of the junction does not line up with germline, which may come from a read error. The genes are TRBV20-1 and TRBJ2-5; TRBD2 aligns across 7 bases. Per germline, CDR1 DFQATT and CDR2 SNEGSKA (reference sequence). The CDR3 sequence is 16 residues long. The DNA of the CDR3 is TGCAGTGCTGGAGATCATCTAGCGGTGACCAGGGAGACCCAGTACTTC. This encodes CSAGDHLAVTRETQYF.

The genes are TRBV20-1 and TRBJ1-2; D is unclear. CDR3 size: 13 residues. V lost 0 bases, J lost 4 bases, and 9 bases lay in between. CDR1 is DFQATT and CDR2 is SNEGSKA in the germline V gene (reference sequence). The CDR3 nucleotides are TGCAGTGCTAGAGATCCCACGTTCTATGGCTACACCTTC. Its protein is CSARDPTFYGYTF.

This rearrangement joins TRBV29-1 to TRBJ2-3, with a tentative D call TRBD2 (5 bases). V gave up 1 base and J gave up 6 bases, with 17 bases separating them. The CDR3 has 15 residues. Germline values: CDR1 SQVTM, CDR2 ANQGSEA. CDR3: CSVEGASGRGDTQYF. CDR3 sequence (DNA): TGCAGCGTTGAAGGGGCCAGCGGCCGAGGGGATACGCAGTATTTT.

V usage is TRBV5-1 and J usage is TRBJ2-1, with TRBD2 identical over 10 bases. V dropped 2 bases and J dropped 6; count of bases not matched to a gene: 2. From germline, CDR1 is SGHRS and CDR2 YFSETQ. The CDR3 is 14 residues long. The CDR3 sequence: CASSFSGGFNEQFF. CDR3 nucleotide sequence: TGCGCCAGCAGCTTTAGCGGGGGGTTCAATGAGCAGTTCTTC.

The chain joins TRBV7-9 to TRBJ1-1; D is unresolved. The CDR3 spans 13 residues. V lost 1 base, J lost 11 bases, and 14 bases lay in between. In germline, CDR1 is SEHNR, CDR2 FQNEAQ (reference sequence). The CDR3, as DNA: TGTGCCAGCAGCTTAGTGAGCGACATGGAGGCTTTCTTT. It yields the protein CASSLVSDMEAFF.

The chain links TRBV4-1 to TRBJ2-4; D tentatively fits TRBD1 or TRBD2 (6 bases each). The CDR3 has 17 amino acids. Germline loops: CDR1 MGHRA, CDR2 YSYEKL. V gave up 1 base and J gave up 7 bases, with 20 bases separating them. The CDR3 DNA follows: TGCGCCAGCAGCCAAGGCCCTCTTGGGGGGCTGGGGAACATTCAGTACTTC. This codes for CASSQGPLGGLGNIQYF.

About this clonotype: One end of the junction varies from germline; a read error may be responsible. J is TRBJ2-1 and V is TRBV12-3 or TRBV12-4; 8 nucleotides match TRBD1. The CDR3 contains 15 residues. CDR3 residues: CASSDTGGSYDEQFF. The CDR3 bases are TGTGCCAGCAGTGATACAGGGGGTTCCTACGATGAGCAGTTCTTC.

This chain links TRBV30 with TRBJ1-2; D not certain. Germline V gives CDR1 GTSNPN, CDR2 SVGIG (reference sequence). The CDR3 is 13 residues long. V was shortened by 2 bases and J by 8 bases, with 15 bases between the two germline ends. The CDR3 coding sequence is TGTGCCTGGAGTCCAGAATCGCCTTTGGGCTACACCTTC. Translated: CAWSPESPLGYTF.

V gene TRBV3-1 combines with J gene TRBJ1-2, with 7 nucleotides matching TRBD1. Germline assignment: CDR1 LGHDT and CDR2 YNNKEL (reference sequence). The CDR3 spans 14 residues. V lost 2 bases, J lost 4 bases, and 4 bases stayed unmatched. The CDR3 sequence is CASSQLAGGYGYTF. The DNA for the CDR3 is TGTGCCAGCAGCCAATTGGCAGGGGGCTATGGCTACACCTTC.

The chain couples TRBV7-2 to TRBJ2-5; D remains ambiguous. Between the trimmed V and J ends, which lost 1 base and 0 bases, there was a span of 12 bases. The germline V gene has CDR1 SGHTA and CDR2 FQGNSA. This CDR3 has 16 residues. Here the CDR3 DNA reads TGTGCCAGCAGCTTAGAGGCGGTGGGGTACCAAGAGACCCAGTACTTC. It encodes CASSLEAVGYQETQYF.

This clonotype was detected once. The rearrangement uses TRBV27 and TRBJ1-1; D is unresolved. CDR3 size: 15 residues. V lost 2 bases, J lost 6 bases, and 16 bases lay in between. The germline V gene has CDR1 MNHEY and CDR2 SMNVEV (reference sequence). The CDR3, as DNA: TGTGCCAGCAGTTTACGTCTCGGGGTTTCGGCTGAAGCTTTCTTT. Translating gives CASSLRLGVSAEAFF.

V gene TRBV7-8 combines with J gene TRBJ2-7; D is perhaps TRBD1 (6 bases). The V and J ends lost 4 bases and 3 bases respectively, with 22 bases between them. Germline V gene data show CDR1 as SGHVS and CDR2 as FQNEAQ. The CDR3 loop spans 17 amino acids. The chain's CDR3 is CASSSRRQGRTLYEQYF. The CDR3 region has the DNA TGTGCCAGCAGCTCCCGCCGGCAGGGGCGGACCCTCTACGAGCAGTACTTC.

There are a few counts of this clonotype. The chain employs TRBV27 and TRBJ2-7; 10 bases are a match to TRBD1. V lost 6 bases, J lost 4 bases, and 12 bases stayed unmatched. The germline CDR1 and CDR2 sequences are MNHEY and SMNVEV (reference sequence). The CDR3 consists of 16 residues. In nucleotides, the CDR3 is TGTGCCAGCAGACGACCAAGGGACAGGGGCTCGTACGAGCAGTACTTC. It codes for CASRRPRDRGSYEQYF.

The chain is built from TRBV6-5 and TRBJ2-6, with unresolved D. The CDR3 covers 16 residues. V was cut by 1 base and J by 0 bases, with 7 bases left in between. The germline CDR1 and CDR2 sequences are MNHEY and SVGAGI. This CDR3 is CASSYYPASGANVLTF. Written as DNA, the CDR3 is TGTGCCAGCAGTTACTACCCGGCCTCTGGGGCCAACGTCCTGACTTTC.

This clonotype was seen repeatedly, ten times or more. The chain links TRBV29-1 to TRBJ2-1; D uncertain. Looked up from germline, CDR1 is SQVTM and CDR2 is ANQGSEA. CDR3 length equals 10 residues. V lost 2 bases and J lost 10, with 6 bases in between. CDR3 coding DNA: TGCAGCGTTGAACCTTCGGAGCAGTTCTTC. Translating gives CSVEPSEQFF.

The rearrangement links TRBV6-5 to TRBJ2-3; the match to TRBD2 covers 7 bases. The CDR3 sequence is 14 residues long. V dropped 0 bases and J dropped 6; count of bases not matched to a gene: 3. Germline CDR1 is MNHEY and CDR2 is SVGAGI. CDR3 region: CASSYSGSGDTQYF. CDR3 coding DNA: TGTGCCAGCAGTTACTCGGGTAGCGGGGATACGCAGTATTTT.

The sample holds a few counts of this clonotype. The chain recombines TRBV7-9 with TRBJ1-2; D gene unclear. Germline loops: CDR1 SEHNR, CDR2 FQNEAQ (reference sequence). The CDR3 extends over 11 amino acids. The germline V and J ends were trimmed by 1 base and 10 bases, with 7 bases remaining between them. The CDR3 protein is CASSLEGLYTF. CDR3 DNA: TGTGCCAGCAGCTTAGAAGGACTCTACACCTTC.

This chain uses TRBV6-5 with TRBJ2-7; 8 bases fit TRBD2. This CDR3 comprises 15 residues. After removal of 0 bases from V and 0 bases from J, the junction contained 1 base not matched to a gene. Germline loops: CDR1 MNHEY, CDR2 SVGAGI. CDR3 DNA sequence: TGTGCCAGCAGTTACTCGACTAGCGCCTCCTACGAGCAGTACTTC. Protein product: CASSYSTSASYEQYF.

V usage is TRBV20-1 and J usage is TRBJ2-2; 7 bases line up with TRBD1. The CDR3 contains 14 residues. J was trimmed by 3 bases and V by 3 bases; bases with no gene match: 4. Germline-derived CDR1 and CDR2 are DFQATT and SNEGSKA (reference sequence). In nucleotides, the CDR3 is TGCAGTGCTAGGATCACAGGGGACACCGGGGAGCTGTTTTTT. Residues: CSARITGDTGELFF.

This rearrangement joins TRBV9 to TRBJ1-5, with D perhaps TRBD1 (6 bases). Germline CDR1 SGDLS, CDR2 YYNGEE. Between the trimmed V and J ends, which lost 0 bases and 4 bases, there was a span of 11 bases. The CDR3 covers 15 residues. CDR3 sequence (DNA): TGTGCCAGCAGCGTAGGGATGGGGACAAATCAGCCCCAGCATTTT. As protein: CASSVGMGTNQPQHF.

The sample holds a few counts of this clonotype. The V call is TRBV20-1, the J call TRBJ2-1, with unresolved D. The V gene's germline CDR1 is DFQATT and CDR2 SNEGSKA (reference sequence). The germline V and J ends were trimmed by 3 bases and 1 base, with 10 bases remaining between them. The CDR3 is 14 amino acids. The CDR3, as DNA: TGCAGTGCTAGTCAGCAGAATTCCTACAATGAGCAGTTCTTC. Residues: CSASQQNSYNEQFF.

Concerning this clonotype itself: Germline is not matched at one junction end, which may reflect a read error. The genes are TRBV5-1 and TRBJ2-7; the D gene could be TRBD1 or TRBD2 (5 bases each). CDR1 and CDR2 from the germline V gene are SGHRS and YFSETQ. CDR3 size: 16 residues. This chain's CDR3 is CASSSSTSRGSYEQYF. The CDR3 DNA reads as TGCGCCAGCAGCTCCTCTACCTCGAGGGGCTCCTATGAGCAGTACTTC.

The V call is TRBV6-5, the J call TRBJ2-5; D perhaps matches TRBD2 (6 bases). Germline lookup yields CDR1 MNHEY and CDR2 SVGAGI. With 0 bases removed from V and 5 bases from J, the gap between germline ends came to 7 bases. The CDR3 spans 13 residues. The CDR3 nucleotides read TGTGCCAGCAGTTACTCGGAGGGGGAGACCCAGTACTTC. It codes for CASSYSEGETQYF.

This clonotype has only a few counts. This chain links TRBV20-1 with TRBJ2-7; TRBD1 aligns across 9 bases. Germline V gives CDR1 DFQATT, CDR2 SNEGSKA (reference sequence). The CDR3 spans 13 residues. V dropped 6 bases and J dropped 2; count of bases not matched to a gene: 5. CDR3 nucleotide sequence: TGCAGTGCCCAGGGACAGGGAACCTACGAGCAGTACTTC. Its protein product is CSAQGQGTYEQYF.

CDR3 in DNA: TGCGCCAGCAGCCAACAACAGGGAAAGATCTATGGCTACACCTTC. It translates to CASSQQQGKIYGYTF. This chain uses TRBV4-1 with TRBJ1-2, with a weak D call TRBD1 (6 bases). V lost 2 bases and J 4 bases, leaving 14 bases between the germline ends. The CDR3 consists of 15 residues. Per the germline V gene, CDR1 is MGHRA and CDR2 is YSYEKL.

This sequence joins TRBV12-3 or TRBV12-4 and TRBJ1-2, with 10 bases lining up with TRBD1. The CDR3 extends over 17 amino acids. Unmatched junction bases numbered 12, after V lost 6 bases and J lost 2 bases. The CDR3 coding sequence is TGTGCCAGCAGCCCGGGACAGGGGATAATCTCAAACTATGGCTACACCTTC. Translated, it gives CASSPGQGIISNYGYTF.

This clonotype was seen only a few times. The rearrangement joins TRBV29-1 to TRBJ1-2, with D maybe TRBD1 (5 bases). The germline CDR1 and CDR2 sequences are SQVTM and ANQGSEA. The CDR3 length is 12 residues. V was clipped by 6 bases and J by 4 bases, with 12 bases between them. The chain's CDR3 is CSVATDFYGYTF. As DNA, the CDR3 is TGCAGCGTAGCGACAGATTTCTATGGCTACACCTTC.

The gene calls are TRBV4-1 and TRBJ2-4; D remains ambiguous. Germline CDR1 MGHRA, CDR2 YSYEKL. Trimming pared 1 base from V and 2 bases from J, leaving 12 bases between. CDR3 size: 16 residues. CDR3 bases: TGCGCCAGCAGCCAAGGGACCGGGCCTCCCAAAAACATTCAGTACTTC. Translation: CASSQGTGPPKNIQYF.

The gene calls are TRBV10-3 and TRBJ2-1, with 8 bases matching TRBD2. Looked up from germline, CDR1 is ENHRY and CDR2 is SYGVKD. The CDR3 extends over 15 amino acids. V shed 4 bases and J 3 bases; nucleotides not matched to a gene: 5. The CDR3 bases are TGTGCCATCAGTGCGCCGGGACTAGACTACAATGAGCAGTTCTTC. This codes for CAISAPGLDYNEQFF.